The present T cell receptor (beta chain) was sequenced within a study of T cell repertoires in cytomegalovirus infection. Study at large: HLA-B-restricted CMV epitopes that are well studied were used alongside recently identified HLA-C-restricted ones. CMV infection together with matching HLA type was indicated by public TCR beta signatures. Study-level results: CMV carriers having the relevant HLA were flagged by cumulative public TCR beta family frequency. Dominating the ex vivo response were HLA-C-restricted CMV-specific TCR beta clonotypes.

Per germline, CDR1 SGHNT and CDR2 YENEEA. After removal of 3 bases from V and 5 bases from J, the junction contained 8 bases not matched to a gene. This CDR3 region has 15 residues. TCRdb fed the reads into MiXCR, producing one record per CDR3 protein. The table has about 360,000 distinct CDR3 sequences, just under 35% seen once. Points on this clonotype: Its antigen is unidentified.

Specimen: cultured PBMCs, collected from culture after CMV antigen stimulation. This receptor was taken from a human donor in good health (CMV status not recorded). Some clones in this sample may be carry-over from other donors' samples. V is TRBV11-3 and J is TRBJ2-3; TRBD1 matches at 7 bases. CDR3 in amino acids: CASSLGQWEKDTQYF. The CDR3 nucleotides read TGTGCCAGCAGCTTGGGACAGTGGGAAAAAGATACGCAGTATTTT.